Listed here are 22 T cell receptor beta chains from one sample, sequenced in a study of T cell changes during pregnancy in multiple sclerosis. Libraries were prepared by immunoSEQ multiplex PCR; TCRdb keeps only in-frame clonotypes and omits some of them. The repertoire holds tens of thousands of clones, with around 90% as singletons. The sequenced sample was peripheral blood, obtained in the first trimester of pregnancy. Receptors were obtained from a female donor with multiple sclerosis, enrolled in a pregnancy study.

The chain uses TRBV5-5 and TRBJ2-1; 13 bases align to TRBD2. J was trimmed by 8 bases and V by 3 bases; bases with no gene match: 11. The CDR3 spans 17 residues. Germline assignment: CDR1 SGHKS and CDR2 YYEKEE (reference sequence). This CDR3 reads CASSSYGTSGKGHEQFF. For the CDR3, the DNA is TGTGCCAGCAGCTCCTACGGGACTAGCGGGAAGGGGCATGAGCAGTTCTTC.

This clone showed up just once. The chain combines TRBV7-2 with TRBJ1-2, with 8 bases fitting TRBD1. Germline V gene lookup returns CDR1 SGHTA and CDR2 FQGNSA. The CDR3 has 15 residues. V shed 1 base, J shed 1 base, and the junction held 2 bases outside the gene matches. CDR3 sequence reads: CASSLGGQGNYGYTF. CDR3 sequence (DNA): TGTGCCAGCAGCTTAGGAGGACAGGGTAACTATGGCTACACCTTC.

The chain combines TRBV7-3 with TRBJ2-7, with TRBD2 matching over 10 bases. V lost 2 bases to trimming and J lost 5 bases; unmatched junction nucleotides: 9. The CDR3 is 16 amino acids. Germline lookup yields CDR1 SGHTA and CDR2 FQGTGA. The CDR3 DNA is TGTGCCAGCAGCTTATCTCCTAGCGGGAGTTCCCACGAGCAGTACTTC. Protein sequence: CASSLSPSGSSHEQYF.

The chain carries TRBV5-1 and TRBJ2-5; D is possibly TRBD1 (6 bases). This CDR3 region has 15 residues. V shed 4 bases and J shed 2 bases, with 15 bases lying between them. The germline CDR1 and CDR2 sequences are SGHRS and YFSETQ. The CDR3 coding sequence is TGCGCCAGCAGCACAATTCCGACAGGTCAAGAGACCCAGTACTTC. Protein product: CASSTIPTGQETQYF.

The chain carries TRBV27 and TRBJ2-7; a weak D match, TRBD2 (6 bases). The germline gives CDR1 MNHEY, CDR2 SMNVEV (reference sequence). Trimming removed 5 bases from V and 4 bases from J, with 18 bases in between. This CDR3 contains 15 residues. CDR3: CASSTSRDSHYEQYF. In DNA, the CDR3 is TGTGCCAGCAGTACCTCCCGGGACTCTCATTACGAGCAGTACTTC.

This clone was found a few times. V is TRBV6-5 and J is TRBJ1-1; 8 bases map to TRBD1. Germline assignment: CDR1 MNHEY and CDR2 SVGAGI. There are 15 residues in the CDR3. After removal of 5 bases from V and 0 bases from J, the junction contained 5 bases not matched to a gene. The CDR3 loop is CASSPDRVMNTEAFF. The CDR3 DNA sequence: TGTGCCAGCAGTCCGGACAGGGTGATGAACACTGAAGCTTTCTTT.

The CDR3 region is CAWRGQSNQPQHF. The CDR3, as DNA: TGTGCCTGGAGGGGACAGAGCAATCAGCCCCAGCATTTT. The V call is TRBV30, the J call TRBJ1-5; 7 bases are a match to TRBD1. CDR3 size: 13 residues. Germline assignment: CDR1 GTSNPN and CDR2 SVGIG (reference sequence). With V trimmed by 3 bases and J by 1 base, 0 bases remained unmatched.

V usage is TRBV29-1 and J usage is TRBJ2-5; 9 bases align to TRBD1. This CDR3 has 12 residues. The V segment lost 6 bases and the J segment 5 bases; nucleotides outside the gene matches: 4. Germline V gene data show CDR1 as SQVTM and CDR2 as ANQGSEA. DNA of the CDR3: TGCAGCGTGGGACAGGGAGGGGAGACCCAGTACTTC. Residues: CSVGQGGETQYF.

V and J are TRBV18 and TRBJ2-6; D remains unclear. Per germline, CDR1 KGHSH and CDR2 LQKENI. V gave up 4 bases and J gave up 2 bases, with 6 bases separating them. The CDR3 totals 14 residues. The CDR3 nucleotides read TGTGCCAGCTCACTCCCCGCTGGGGCCAACGTCCTGACTTTC. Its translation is CASSLPAGANVLTF.

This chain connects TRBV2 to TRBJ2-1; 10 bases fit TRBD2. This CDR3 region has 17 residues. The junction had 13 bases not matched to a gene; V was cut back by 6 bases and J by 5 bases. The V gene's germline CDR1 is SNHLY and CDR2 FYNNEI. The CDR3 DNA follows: TGTGCCAGCAGCAAGACAAGGACTAGCGGCGTCGACAATGAGCAGTTCTTC. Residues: CASSKTRTSGVDNEQFF. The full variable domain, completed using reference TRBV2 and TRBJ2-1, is EPEVTQTPSHQVTQMGQEVILRCVPISNHLYFYWYRQILGQKVEFLVSFYNNEISEKSEIFDDQFSVERPDGSNFTLKIRSTKLEDSAMYFCASSKTRTSGVDNEQFFGPGTRLTVL.

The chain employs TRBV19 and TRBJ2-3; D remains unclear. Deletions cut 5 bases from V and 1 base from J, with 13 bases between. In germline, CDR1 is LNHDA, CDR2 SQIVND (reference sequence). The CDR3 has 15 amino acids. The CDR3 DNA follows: TGTGCCAGTAGTCTCCGGTCCGAGGGCACAGATACGCAGTATTTT. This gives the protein CASSLRSEGTDTQYF.

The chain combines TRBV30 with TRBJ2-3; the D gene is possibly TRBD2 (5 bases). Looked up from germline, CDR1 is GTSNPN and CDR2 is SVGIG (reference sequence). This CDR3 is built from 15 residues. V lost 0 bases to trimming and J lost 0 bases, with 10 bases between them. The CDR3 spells CAWSVPGFSTDTQYF. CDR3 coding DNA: TGTGCCTGGAGTGTACCGGGGTTCAGCACAGATACGCAGTATTTT.

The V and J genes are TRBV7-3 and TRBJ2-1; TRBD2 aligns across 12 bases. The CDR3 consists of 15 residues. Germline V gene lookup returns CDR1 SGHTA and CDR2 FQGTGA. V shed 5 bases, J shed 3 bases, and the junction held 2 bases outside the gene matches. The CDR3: CASSRLAGVYNEQFF. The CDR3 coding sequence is TGTGCCAGCAGCCGACTAGCGGGAGTCTACAATGAGCAGTTCTTC.

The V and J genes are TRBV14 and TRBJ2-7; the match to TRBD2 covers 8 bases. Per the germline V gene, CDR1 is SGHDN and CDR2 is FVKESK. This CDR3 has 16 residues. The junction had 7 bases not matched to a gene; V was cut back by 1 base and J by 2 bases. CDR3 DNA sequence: TGTGCCAGCAGCCAAGTTGCGCGGGAGGCCCCCTACGAGCAGTACTTC. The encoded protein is CASSQVAREAPYEQYF. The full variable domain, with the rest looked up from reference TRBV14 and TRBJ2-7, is EAGVTQFPSHSVIEKGQTVTLRCDPISGHDNLYWYRRVMGKEIKFLLHFVKESKQDESGMPNNRFLAERTGGTYSTLKVQPAELEDSGVYFCASSQVAREAPYEQYFGPGTRLTVT.

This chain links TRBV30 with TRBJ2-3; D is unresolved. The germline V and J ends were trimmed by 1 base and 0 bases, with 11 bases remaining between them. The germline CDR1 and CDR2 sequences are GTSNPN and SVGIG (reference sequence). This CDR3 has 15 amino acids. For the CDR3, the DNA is TGTGCCTGGAGTGGGCTGGCGGTAAGCACAGATACGCAGTATTTT. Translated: CAWSGLAVSTDTQYF.

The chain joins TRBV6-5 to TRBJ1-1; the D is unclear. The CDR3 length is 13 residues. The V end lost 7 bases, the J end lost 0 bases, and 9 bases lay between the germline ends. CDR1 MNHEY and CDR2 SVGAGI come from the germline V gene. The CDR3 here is CASTTTMNTEAFF. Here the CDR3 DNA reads TGTGCCAGCACCACGACTATGAACACTGAAGCTTTCTTT.

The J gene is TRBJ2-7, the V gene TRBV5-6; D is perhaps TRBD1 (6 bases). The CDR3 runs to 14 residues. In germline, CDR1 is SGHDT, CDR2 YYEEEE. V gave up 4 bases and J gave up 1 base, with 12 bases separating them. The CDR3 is CASSQGLSSYEQYF. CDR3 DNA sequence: TGTGCCAGCAGCCAGGGGCTTTCTTCCTACGAGCAGTACTTC. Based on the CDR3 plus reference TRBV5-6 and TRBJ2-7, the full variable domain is DAGVTQSPTHLIKTRGQQVTLRCSPKSGHDTVSWYQQALGQGPQFIFQYYEEEERQRGNFPDRFSGHQFPNYSSELNVNALLLGDSALYLCASSQGLSSYEQYFGPGTRLTVT.

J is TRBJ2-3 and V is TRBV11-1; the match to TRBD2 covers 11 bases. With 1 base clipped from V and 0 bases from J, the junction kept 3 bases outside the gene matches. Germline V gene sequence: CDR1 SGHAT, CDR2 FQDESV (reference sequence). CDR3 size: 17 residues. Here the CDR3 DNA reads TGTGCCAGCAGCTTAGGACTAGCGGGATCTAGCACAGATACGCAGTATTTT. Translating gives CASSLGLAGSSTDTQYF.

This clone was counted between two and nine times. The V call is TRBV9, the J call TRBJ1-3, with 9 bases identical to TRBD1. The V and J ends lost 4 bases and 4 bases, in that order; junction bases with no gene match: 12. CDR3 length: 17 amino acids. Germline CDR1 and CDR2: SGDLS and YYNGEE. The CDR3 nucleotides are TGTGCCAGCAGCCGGACAGGGGCCGCCCTGGGAGGAAACACCATATATTTT. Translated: CASSRTGAALGGNTIYF.

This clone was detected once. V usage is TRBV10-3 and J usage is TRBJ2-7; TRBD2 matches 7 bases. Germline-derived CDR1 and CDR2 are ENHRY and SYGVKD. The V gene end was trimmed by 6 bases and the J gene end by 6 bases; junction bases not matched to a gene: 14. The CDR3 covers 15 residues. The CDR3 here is CAISPNVAGPREQYF. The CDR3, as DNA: TGTGCCATCAGCCCGAACGTAGCGGGTCCTCGCGAGCAGTACTTC.

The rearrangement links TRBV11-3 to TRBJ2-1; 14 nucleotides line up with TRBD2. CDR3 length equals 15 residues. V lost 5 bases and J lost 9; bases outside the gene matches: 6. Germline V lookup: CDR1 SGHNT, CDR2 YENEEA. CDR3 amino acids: CASSPRLAGGGEQFF. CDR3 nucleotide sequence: TGTGCCAGCAGCCCCCGACTAGCGGGAGGGGGTGAGCAGTTCTTC.

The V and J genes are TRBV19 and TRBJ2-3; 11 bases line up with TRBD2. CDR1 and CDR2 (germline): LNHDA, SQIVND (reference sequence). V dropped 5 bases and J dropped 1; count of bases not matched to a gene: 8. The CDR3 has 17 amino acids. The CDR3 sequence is CASSHSGRAVGTDTQYF. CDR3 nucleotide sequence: TGTGCCAGTAGTCATAGCGGGAGGGCAGTCGGCACAGATACGCAGTATTTT.